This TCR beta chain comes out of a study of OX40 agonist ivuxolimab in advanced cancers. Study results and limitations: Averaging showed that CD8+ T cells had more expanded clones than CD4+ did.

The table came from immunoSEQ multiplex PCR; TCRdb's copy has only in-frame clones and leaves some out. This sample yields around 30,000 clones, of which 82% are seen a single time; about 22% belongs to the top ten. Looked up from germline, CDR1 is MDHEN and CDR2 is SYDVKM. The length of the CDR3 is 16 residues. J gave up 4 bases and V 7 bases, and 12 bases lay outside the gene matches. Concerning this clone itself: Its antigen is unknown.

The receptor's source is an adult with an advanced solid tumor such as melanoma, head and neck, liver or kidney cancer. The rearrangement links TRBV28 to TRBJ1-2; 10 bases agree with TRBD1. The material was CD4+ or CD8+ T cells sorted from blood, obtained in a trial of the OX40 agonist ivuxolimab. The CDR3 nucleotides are TGTGCCAGCAACCTTCCCGGGACAGGGGCTAGCTATGGCTACACCTTC. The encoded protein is CASNLPGTGASYGYTF.